A selection of T cell receptor beta chains follows, all from one sample in a study of graft-versus-host responses after intestinal transplantation. Measured with immunoSEQ multiplex PCR; TCRdb has only the in-frame clones, and not every one. Here the sample spans approximately 110,000 clones, more than 85% being singletons. No cognate antigen is known for these TCRs. This material consisted of unstimulated CD8+ T cells sorted from spleen or lymph node cells, taken before transplant. Receptors originate from a human donor who was the organ donor for an intestinal transplant. Each CDR3 is given with its conserved first and last residue. D genes are given only for firm matches. Rows may omit the clone size; those that give it use once, few, many or a size class.

d_gene: NA; v_gene: TRBV2; abundance: NA; j_gene: TRBJ2-2; CDR3aa: CASSESGDPGARTGELFF; CDR3nt: TGTGCCAGCAGTGAGAGCGGGGATCCAGGGGCGAGGACCGGGGAGCTGTTTTTT
d_gene: TRBD2; v_gene: TRBV11-2; abundance: NA; j_gene: TRBJ2-2; CDR3aa: CASSSWTSGVGELFF; CDR3nt: TGTGCCAGCAGCTCATGGACTAGCGGGGTAGGGGAGCTGTTTTTT
d_gene: TRBD2; v_gene: TRBV4-1; abundance: NA; j_gene: TRBJ2-7; CDR3aa: CASSQDAASGSYEQYF; CDR3nt: TGCGCCAGCAGCCAAGATGCAGCTAGCGGGAGCTACGAGCAGTACTTC
d_gene: NA; v_gene: TRBV7-8; abundance: once; j_gene: TRBJ1-1; CDR3aa: CASSLSTIPANTEAFF; CDR3nt: TGTGCCAGCAGCTTAAGTACTATACCCGCGAACACTGAAGCTTTCTTT
d_gene: TRBD2; v_gene: TRBV5-6; abundance: NA; j_gene: TRBJ2-1; CDR3aa: CASSPYGTSGRRGEQFF; CDR3nt: TGTGCCAGCAGCCCTTACGGGACTAGCGGGAGGCGAGGTGAGCAGTTCTTC
d_gene: TRBD1; v_gene: TRBV2; abundance: NA; j_gene: TRBJ1-1; CDR3aa: CASSGNRGWAFF; CDR3nt: TGTGCCAGCAGTGGAAACAGGGGTTGGGCTTTCTTT
d_gene: NA; v_gene: TRBV19; abundance: NA; j_gene: TRBJ1-2; CDR3aa: CASSIGRNYGYTF; CDR3nt: TGTGCCAGTAGTATCGGGCGGAACTATGGCTACACCTTC
d_gene: NA; v_gene: TRBV21-1; abundance: NA; j_gene: TRBJ1-1; CDR3aa: CASSRQGPHGNTEAFF; CDR3nt: TGTGCCAGCAGCCGACAGGGGCCTCACGGGAACACTGAAGCTTTCTTT
d_gene: TRBD2; v_gene: TRBV5-6; abundance: NA; j_gene: TRBJ2-7; CDR3aa: CASSPGLAVSYEQYF; CDR3nt: TGTGCCAGCAGCCCAGGACTAGCGGTTTCCTACGAGCAGTACTTC
d_gene: NA; v_gene: TRBV9; abundance: NA; j_gene: TRBJ1-2; CDR3aa: CASSVANGLGYGYTF; CDR3nt: TGTGCCAGCAGCGTAGCTAATGGGTTGGGGTATGGCTACACCTTC
d_gene: NA; v_gene: TRBV4-2; abundance: once; j_gene: TRBJ2-2; CDR3aa: CASSQAGAGELFF; CDR3nt: TGTGCCAGCAGCCAAGCAGGGGCCGGGGAGCTGTTTTTT
d_gene: NA; v_gene: TRBV6-1; abundance: NA; j_gene: TRBJ1-3; CDR3aa: CASRITGASGNTIYF; CDR3nt: TGTGCCAGCAGGATCACAGGTGCCTCTGGAAACACCATATATTTT
d_gene: NA; v_gene: TRBV10-2; abundance: NA; j_gene: TRBJ2-2; CDR3aa: CASGWRGDTGELFF; CDR3nt: TGCGCCAGCGGATGGAGGGGGGACACCGGGGAGCTGTTTTTT
d_gene: NA; v_gene: TRBV4-1; abundance: NA; j_gene: TRBJ2-7; CDR3aa: CASSQDKGDEQYF; CDR3nt: TGCGCCAGCAGCCAAGATAAAGGCGACGAGCAGTACTTC
d_gene: NA; v_gene: TRBV4-1; abundance: NA; j_gene: TRBJ1-1; CDR3aa: CASSQGSSSREAFF; CDR3nt: TGCGCCAGCAGCCAAGGATCAAGTTCTAGAGAAGCTTTCTTT
d_gene: TRBD1; v_gene: TRBV7-7; abundance: once; j_gene: TRBJ2-5; CDR3aa: CASSRDSRETQYF; CDR3nt: TGTGCCAGCAGTCGGGACAGTCGGGAGACCCAGTACTTC
d_gene: NA; v_gene: TRBV6-5; abundance: NA; j_gene: TRBJ1-4; CDR3aa: CASSSTGINEKLFF; CDR3nt: TGTGCCAGCAGTTCCACAGGGATTAATGAAAAACTGTTTTTT
d_gene: TRBD2; v_gene: TRBV11-3; abundance: NA; j_gene: TRBJ2-1; CDR3aa: CASSTLTSGRAKNEQFF; CDR3nt: TGTGCCAGCAGCACACTGACTAGCGGGAGGGCAAAGAATGAGCAGTTCTTC
d_gene: NA; v_gene: TRBV4-1; abundance: NA; j_gene: TRBJ2-7; CDR3aa: CASSQAPRLPYEQYF; CDR3nt: TGCGCCAGCAGCCAAGCCCCGAGGTTGCCCTACGAGCAGTACTTC
d_gene: TRBD1; v_gene: TRBV13; abundance: NA; j_gene: TRBJ2-3; CDR3aa: CASSRTGASTDTQYF; CDR3nt: TGTGCCAGCAGCCGGACAGGGGCGTCCACAGATACGCAGTATTTT
d_gene: NA; v_gene: TRBV6-5; abundance: NA; j_gene: TRBJ2-7; CDR3aa: CASAHTPNYEQYF; CDR3nt: TGTGCCAGCGCCCATACACCGAACTACGAGCAGTACTTC
d_gene: TRBD2; v_gene: TRBV7-2; abundance: NA; j_gene: TRBJ2-2; CDR3aa: CASSLVSASGRSGELFF; CDR3nt: TGTGCCAGCAGCTTAGTTTCGGCTAGCGGGAGAAGTGGGGAGCTGTTTTTT
d_gene: TRBD2; v_gene: TRBV7-2; abundance: NA; j_gene: TRBJ2-3; CDR3aa: CASSSSGRATDTQYF; CDR3nt: TGTGCCAGCAGTTCTAGCGGGAGGGCCACAGATACGCAGTATTTT
d_gene: NA; v_gene: TRBV7-9; abundance: once; j_gene: TRBJ1-2; CDR3aa: CASSLLEVNYGYTF; CDR3nt: TGTGCCAGCAGCCTTCTCGAGGTTAACTATGGCTACACCTTC
d_gene: NA; v_gene: TRBV30; abundance: few; j_gene: TRBJ2-1; CDR3aa: CGGGSGHEQFF; CDR3nt: TGTGGTGGGGGGAGTGGCCATGAGCAGTTCTTC
d_gene: TRBD1; v_gene: TRBV14; abundance: once; j_gene: TRBJ2-7; CDR3aa: CASSPGQGAYEQYF; CDR3nt: TGTGCCAGCAGCCCGGGACAGGGGGCCTACGAGCAGTACTTC
d_gene: NA; v_gene: TRBV7-9; abundance: NA; j_gene: TRBJ2-7; CDR3aa: CASEGLNGYEQYF; CDR3nt: TGTGCCAGCGAAGGCCTCAATGGATACGAGCAGTACTTC
d_gene: NA; v_gene: TRBV5-5; abundance: NA; j_gene: TRBJ2-7; CDR3aa: CASSPSRWVDYEQYF; CDR3nt: TGTGCCAGCAGCCCGTCCCGGTGGGTTGACTACGAGCAGTACTTC
d_gene: NA; v_gene: TRBV5-4; abundance: NA; j_gene: TRBJ1-1; CDR3aa: CASSPGTGTRPAEAFF; CDR3nt: TGTGCCAGCAGCCCGGGGACGGGGACTCGACCCGCTGAAGCTTTCTTT